The 9 T cell receptor beta chains listed next were all sequenced from one sample in a study of cytomegalovirus exposure and HLA in healthy donors. The PCR ran on 60 Vbeta and 13 Jbeta primers. Generated by immunoSEQ multiplex PCR, the TCRdb table keeps only in-frame clones and is missing some. The sample has under 250,000 clones; approximately 82% are singletons. Sequenced sample: PBMCs. Receptors were obtained from a man aged 18 to 30 in good health and CMV-seronegative.

The chain links TRBV5-1 to TRBJ2-2; 10 nucleotides line up with TRBD2. CDR1 is SGHRS and CDR2 is YFSETQ in the germline V gene. The CDR3 contains 16 residues. V lost 5 bases to trimming and J lost 6 bases; unmatched junction nucleotides: 10. CDR3 protein: CASRQTGTSVSGELFF. The CDR3 DNA sequence: TGCGCCAGCAGACAAACCGGGACTAGCGTGTCCGGGGAGCTGTTTTTT.

The chain recombines TRBV5-6 with TRBJ2-2; a possible D gene is TRBD1 (5 bases). The CDR3 runs 16 residues. Germline CDR1 reads SGHDT; CDR2 reads YYEEEE. V was pared by 6 bases and J by 2 bases, with 17 bases between. The CDR3 is CASTRIGAANTGELFF. The CDR3 coding sequence is TGTGCCAGCACCAGAATAGGGGCAGCTAACACCGGGGAGCTGTTTTTT.

The rearrangement links TRBV9 to TRBJ2-1; D gene unclear. The CDR3 loop spans 16 amino acids. Between the trimmed V and J ends, which lost 1 base and 5 bases, there was a span of 16 bases. The germline V gene has CDR1 SGDLS and CDR2 YYNGEE. The CDR3 nucleotides are TGTGCCAGCAGCGTAAGTCAGAGCGTATCACACAATGAGCAGTTCTTC. It translates to CASSVSQSVSHNEQFF.

The chain uses TRBV5-1 and TRBJ2-1; 8 bases are shared with TRBD1. The junction had 6 bases not matched to a gene; V was cut back by 0 bases and J by 4 bases. Germline CDR1 is SGHRS and CDR2 is YFSETQ. CDR3 length: 16 amino acids. The CDR3 protein is CASSLVPGQVYNEQFF. Written as DNA, the CDR3 is TGCGCCAGCAGCTTGGTCCCGGGACAGGTATACAATGAGCAGTTCTTC.

The gene calls are TRBV2 and TRBJ1-1; TRBD1 matches 10 bases. This CDR3 contains 14 residues. J was trimmed by 9 bases and V by 5 bases; bases with no gene match: 9. Germline V gene lookup returns CDR1 SNHLY and CDR2 FYNNEI. CDR3 DNA: TGTGCCAGCAGTTATACGGACAGGGGGTTTAAAGCTTTCTTT. Residues: CASSYTDRGFKAFF.

This chain uses TRBV28 with TRBJ1-2; 11 bases are shared with TRBD1. Losses at the gene ends were 6 bases for V and 3 bases for J; bases not matched to a gene: 6. CDR3 length equals 15 residues. Per germline, CDR1 MDHEN and CDR2 SYDVKM. The CDR3 DNA reads TGTGCCAGCAGAAAAGGACAGGGGGCGTACTATGGCTACACCTTC. This codes for CASRKGQGAYYGYTF.

In the case of this clone: Its ends do not fully match the called genes, so a read error is possible. V is TRBV5-1 and J is TRBJ1-5; the match to TRBD1 covers 7 bases. Germline V gives CDR1 SGHRS, CDR2 YFSETQ. CDR3 size: 15 residues. The CDR3 coding sequence is TGCGCCAGCAGCTTGAGCTTTGGACAGGATCAGCCCCAGCAGTTT. Amino acid sequence: CASSLSFGQDQPQQF.

The chain joins TRBV5-6 to TRBJ1-2; the D gene is possibly TRBD1 (6 bases). CDR1 is SGHDT, CDR2 YYEEEE, per germline. The CDR3 is 13 residues long. V was clipped by 0 bases and J by 12 bases, with 15 bases between them. CDR3 in DNA: TGTGCCAGCAGCTTGGTCGGGACAAGTTTTGACACCTTC. It is translated as CASSLVGTSFDTF.

The chain couples TRBV29-1 to TRBJ2-2; 11 bases are a match to TRBD1. Germline CDR1 and CDR2: SQVTM and ANQGSEA. V was pared by 6 bases and J by 3 bases, with 9 bases of the junction left unmatched. The CDR3 extends over 16 amino acids. CDR3 coding DNA: TGCAGCGTGTTGGAGGACAGGGGGCCGTACACCGGGGAGCTGTTTTTT. Residues: CSVLEDRGPYTGELFF.